These 9 T cell receptor beta chains share one sample of origin, sequenced in a study of T cell responses to AZD1222 COVID-19 vaccine. This table comes from immunoSEQ multiplex PCR, and its TCRdb copy is limited to in-frame clones, with some not included. The profile shows approximately 80,000 clones, roughly nine tenths of them singletons. This sample comprised peripheral blood, obtained 28 days after the second AZD1222 dose. The receptors stem from an adult who received the AZD1222 COVID-19 vaccine.

The gene calls are TRBV6-5 and TRBJ2-4; perhaps D is TRBD1 or TRBD2 (5 bases each). The CDR3 runs 13 residues. CDR1 and CDR2 from the germline V gene are MNHEY and SVGAGI. V dropped 7 bases and J dropped 5 bases, with 12 bases sitting between them. The CDR3 sequence is CASNYSGQNIQYF. The CDR3 bases are TGTGCCAGCAATTATTCGGGGCAAAACATTCAGTACTTC.

V and J are TRBV10-1 and TRBJ1-6, with unresolved D. The V gene lost 10 bases and the J gene lost 10 bases, with 17 bases spanning the gap. This CDR3 contains 13 residues. Germline lookup yields CDR1 WNHNN and CDR2 SYGVQD (reference sequence). CDR3 residues: CAIAGPGGSPLHF. CDR3 nucleotides: TGCGCCATCGCCGGGCCAGGAGGGTCACCCCTCCACTTT.

The J gene is TRBJ2-2, the V gene TRBV7-7, with TRBD1 matching over 8 bases. This CDR3 spans 17 amino acids. Germline V gene lookup returns CDR1 SSHAT and CDR2 FNYEAQ (reference sequence). V lost 0 bases and J lost 7; bases outside the gene matches: 10. This CDR3 reads CASSLARQGASDGELFF. The CDR3 nucleotides are TGTGCCAGCAGCTTAGCGCGGCAGGGGGCTAGTGACGGGGAGCTGTTTTTT.

The genes are TRBV2 and TRBJ1-2; no reliable D call. The CDR3 runs to 15 residues. Germline assignment: CDR1 SNHLY and CDR2 FYNNEI. The V and J ends lost 3 bases and 4 bases respectively, with 15 bases between them. The CDR3 sequence is CASSEVRSTGYGYTF. CDR3 DNA sequence: TGTGCCAGCAGTGAGGTACGGAGTACGGGCTATGGCTACACCTTC.

This clone was seen a single time. V and J are TRBV7-9 and TRBJ2-3; D is unclear. Germline V gene sequence: CDR1 SEHNR, CDR2 FQNEAQ (reference sequence). Between the trimmed V and J ends, which lost 6 bases and 4 bases, there was a span of 8 bases. The length of the CDR3 is 12 residues. The CDR3 region has the DNA TGTGCCAGCAGATGGTTGGCAGATACGCAGTATTTT. It specifies CASRWLADTQYF.

The gene calls are TRBV6-5 and TRBJ1-2; 12 nucleotides match TRBD1. The CDR3 sequence is 14 residues long. In germline, CDR1 is MNHEY, CDR2 SVGAGI. The junction had 7 bases not matched to a gene; V was cut back by 8 bases and J by 6 bases. CDR3 nucleotide sequence: TGTGCCAGCGATGGGGACAGGGGGCGCAATGGCTACACCTTC. Its translation is CASDGDRGRNGYTF.

This sequence joins TRBV7-8 and TRBJ2-7; 8 nucleotides align to TRBD1. This CDR3 is built from 16 residues. The junction had 15 bases not matched to a gene; V was cut back by 6 bases and J by 5 bases. Germline assignment: CDR1 SGHVS and CDR2 FQNEAQ. This CDR3 is CASSWDQGAVGNEQYF. Here the CDR3 DNA reads TGTGCCAGCAGTTGGGACCAGGGGGCCGTTGGGAACGAGCAGTACTTC. Full variable domain (missing parts from reference TRBV7-8 and TRBJ2-7): GAGVSQSPRYKVAKRGQDVALRCDPISGHVSLFWYQQALGQGPEFLTYFQNEAQLDKSGLPSDRFFAERPEGSVSTLKIQRTQQEDSAVYLCASSWDQGAVGNEQYFGPGTRLTVT.

This rearrangement joins TRBV2 to TRBJ2-1, with D possibly TRBD1 on 6 matching bases. The CDR3 is made up of 14 amino acids. V lost 8 bases and J 6 bases, leaving 17 bases between the germline ends. Germline CDR1 is SNHLY and CDR2 is FYNNEI. The CDR3 nucleotides read TGTGCCAGCGACACCGATGGACAGTTCAATGAGCAGTTCTTC. It encodes CASDTDGQFNEQFF.

J is TRBJ2-5 and V is TRBV6-1; 10 nucleotides match TRBD2. Trimming cost V 2 bases and J 4 bases; bases outside gene matches: 10. Germline V CDR1 and CDR2: MNHNS, SASEGT. There are 17 residues in the CDR3. CDR3 in amino acids: CASSEIIAGGSLETQYF. CDR3 in DNA: TGTGCCAGCAGTGAAATAATAGCGGGGGGAAGTTTAGAGACCCAGTACTTC.